A single TCR beta chain is shown here with its context. Its antigen is unidentified. The sample belongs to a study of cytomegalovirus exposure and HLA in healthy donors. Turning to the study itself: Researchers previously reported finding about 110 million unique TCR beta sequences from about 170 million T cells. Broader study findings: Later analysis demonstrated an association between a missense DCLRE1C variant and TCR beta V- and J-gene trimming.

With 60 Vbeta and 13 Jbeta primers, the PCR was carried out. Method: immunoSEQ multiplex PCR; TCRdb's copy keeps in-frame clones and lacks some. The data show under 150,000 clones, 73% seen once. Deletions cut 6 bases from V and 0 bases from J, with 8 bases between. The CDR3 totals 13 residues. Germline V gives CDR1 SGHTA, CDR2 FQGNSA. The source of this sequence is a middle-aged woman in good health and CMV-seronegative. Sequencing was carried out using PBMCs. This sequence joins TRBV7-2 and TRBJ1-1, with D perhaps TRBD1 (6 bases). CDR3 bases: TGTGCCAGCAGGAGGGGGATGAACACTGAAGCTTTCTTT. Translation: CASRRGMNTEAFF.